Below, 12 T cell receptor beta chains from the same sample are listed, as sequenced in a study of shared clonotypes between healthy human individuals. TCRdb keeps only in-frame clones here, not all; method: immunoSEQ multiplex PCR. The repertoire consists of about 990,000 clones, with around 78% occurring once and the leading ten covering roughly 0.55%. The sample taken for sequencing was memory CD4+ T cells from PBMCs. Indicated subset: CD45RA-negative fraction. These receptors were obtained from a man between 18 and 29 years old in good health. Some clones in this sample may be carry-over from other donors' samples.

This clone occurred once. The chain carries TRBV4-2 and TRBJ1-1; D perhaps matches TRBD1 (6 bases). The germline V gene has CDR1 LGHNA and CDR2 YNFKEQ. Trimming cost V 0 bases and J 1 base, with 12 bases left between them. CDR3 size: 16 residues. The CDR3 here is CASSQDPDRKNTEAFF. CDR3 coding DNA: TGTGCCAGCAGCCAAGATCCCGACAGGAAGAACACTGAAGCTTTCTTT.

The V and J genes are TRBV2 and TRBJ2-7; D might be TRBD2 (6 bases). CDR3 length equals 14 residues. Germline CDR1 SNHLY, CDR2 FYNNEI. Trimming left V 4 bases short and J 4 bases short, with 14 bases between. Written as DNA, the CDR3 is TGTGCCAGCAGTGTGGGGGTGGGAGGTTACGAGCAGTACTTC. Encoded protein: CASSVGVGGYEQYF.

The V call is TRBV4-2, the J call TRBJ1-2, with D perhaps TRBD1 (6 bases). This CDR3 is built from 16 residues. Trimming left V 4 bases short and J 5 bases short, with 20 bases between. CDR1 and CDR2 from the germline V gene are LGHNA and YNFKEQ. The CDR3 here is CASSRGGGMLLYGYTF. DNA of the CDR3: TGTGCCAGCAGCCGGGGAGGGGGTATGCTTCTTTATGGCTACACCTTC.

The J gene is TRBJ2-7, the V gene TRBV5-1; D may correspond to TRBD1 or TRBD2 (5 bases each). CDR1 and CDR2 (germline): SGHRS, YFSETQ. The CDR3 covers 15 residues. V gave up 0 bases and J gave up 2 bases, with 12 bases separating them. Here the CDR3 reads CASSLDPQGAYEQYF. In DNA, the CDR3 is TGCGCCAGCAGCTTGGATCCCCAGGGAGCCTACGAGCAGTACTTC.

The CDR3 sequence: CASSFGTAYEQYF. In nucleotides, the CDR3 is TGTGCCAGCAGTTTCGGGACGGCCTACGAGCAGTACTTC. The chain joins TRBV6-5 to TRBJ2-7, with D perhaps assigned TRBD1 or TRBD2 (5 bases each). Deletions cut 4 bases from V and 2 bases from J, with 9 bases between. The CDR3 length is 13 residues. From germline, CDR1 is MNHEY and CDR2 SVGAGI.

In regard to this clone: Other DNA variants within this sample encode the same CDR3. The chain has TRBV6-1 and TRBJ2-5; tentative D call: TRBD2 (5 bases). V lost 5 bases and J 0 bases, leaving 10 bases between the germline ends. Germline V gives CDR1 MNHNS, CDR2 SASEGT. The CDR3 covers 14 residues. The CDR3 protein is CASSPSGYQETQYF. The CDR3 DNA is TGTGCCAGCAGTCCATCGGGGTACCAAGAGACCCAGTACTTC.

This chain joins TRBV27 and TRBJ2-1; the D gene is possibly TRBD2 (6 bases). The germline V gene has CDR1 MNHEY and CDR2 SMNVEV (reference sequence). V gave up 5 bases and J gave up 7 bases, with 18 bases separating them. The CDR3 runs to 15 residues. For the CDR3, the DNA is TGTGCCAGCAGTAAAACGGGAGTGGTAAGGAATGAGCAGTTCTTC. Its translation is CASSKTGVVRNEQFF.

The chain couples TRBV29-1 to TRBJ1-5; 11 nucleotides match TRBD1. This CDR3 region has 17 residues. The germline CDR1 and CDR2 sequences are SQVTM and ANQGSEA. The J segment lost 1 base and the V segment lost 5 bases, leaving 10 bases of the junction unmatched. CDR3 sequence: CSVRTGGRVESNQPQHF. In nucleotides, the CDR3 is TGCAGCGTTAGGACAGGGGGCCGCGTAGAGAGCAATCAGCCCCAGCATTTT.

This clone showed up just a few times. The rearrangement joins TRBV11-2 to TRBJ1-2; tentative D call: TRBD1 (6 bases). From germline, CDR1 is SGHAT and CDR2 FQNNGV. V lost 5 bases and J lost 8, with 12 bases in between. This CDR3 spans 12 amino acids. CDR3: CASSKQGSGYTF. CDR3 DNA sequence: TGTGCCAGCAGCAAACAGGGATCCGGCTACACCTTC.

Only one count was recorded for this clone. V gene TRBV5-5 combines with J gene TRBJ2-7, with D perhaps being TRBD1 or TRBD2 (7 bases each). CDR1 and CDR2 from the germline V gene are SGHKS and YYEKEE (reference sequence). V was cut by 2 bases and J by 5 bases, with 20 bases left in between. This CDR3 contains 16 residues. The CDR3 sequence is CASSLNPAGGADEQYF. CDR3 nucleotides: TGTGCCAGCAGCTTAAACCCGGCAGGGGGGGCCGACGAGCAGTACTTC.

The chain is built from TRBV7-3 and TRBJ1-3; D might be TRBD1 (5 bases). CDR3 size: 14 residues. The V gene lost 5 bases and the J gene lost 4 bases, with 12 bases spanning the gap. The germline V gene encodes CDR1 SGHTA and CDR2 FQGTGA. CDR3 bases: TGTGCCAGCAGCCGAGGGACGGCCGGAAACACCATATATTTT. It specifies CASSRGTAGNTIYF.

This clone was detected only a few times. The rearrangement joins TRBV18 to TRBJ2-1; 8 positions agree with TRBD2. CDR1 KGHSH and CDR2 LQKENI come from the germline V gene. The CDR3 has 15 residues. Losses at the gene ends were 3 bases for V and 10 bases for J; bases not matched to a gene: 11. CDR3 sequence reads: CASSPGLGGVGEQFF. The CDR3 DNA sequence: TGTGCCAGCTCACCGGGACTAGGAGGGGTAGGAGAGCAGTTCTTC. Drawing the rest from reference TRBV18 and TRBJ2-1, the complete variable domain is NAGVMQNPRHLVRRRGQEARLRCSPMKGHSHVYWYRQLPEEGLKFMVYLQKENIIDESGMPKERFSAEFPKEGPSILRIQQVVRGDSAAYFCASSPGLGGVGEQFFGPGTRLTVL.